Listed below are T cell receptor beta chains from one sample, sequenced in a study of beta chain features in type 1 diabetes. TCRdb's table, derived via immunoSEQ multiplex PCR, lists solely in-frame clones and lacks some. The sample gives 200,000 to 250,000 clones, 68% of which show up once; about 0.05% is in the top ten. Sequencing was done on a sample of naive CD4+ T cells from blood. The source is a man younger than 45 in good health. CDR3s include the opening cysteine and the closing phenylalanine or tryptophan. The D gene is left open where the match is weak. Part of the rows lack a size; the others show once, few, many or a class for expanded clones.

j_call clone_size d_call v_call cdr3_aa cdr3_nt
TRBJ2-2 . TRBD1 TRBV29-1 CSVGDRLNTGELFF TGCAGCGTTGGGGACAGGCTGAACACCGGGGAGCTGTTTTTT
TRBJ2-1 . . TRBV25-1 CASRISLYNEQFF TGTGCCAGCAGGATAAGCCTCTACAATGAGCAGTTCTTC
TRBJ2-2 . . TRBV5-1 CASSYRGAGELFF TGCGCCAGCAGCTATCGGGGAGCCGGGGAGCTGTTTTTT
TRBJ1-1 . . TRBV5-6 CASSFWVNTEAFF TGTGCCAGCAGCTTTTGGGTCAACACTGAAGCTTTCTTT
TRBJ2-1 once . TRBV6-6 CASRDGVYNEQFF TGTGCCAGCAGGGACGGCGTTTACAATGAGCAGTTCTTC
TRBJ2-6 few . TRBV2 CASSSGANVLTF TGTGCCAGCAGCTCTGGGGCCAACGTCCTGACTTTC
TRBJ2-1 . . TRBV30 CAWSVRLEPPNEQFF TGTGCCTGGAGTGTCAGACTAGAGCCTCCCAATGAGCAGTTCTTC
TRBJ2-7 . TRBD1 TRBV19 CASSTGQGTYEQYF TGTGCCAGTAGTACGGGACAGGGAACCTACGAGCAGTACTTC
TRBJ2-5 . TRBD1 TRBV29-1 CSGESPGQGRQTQYF TGCAGCGGTGAAAGCCCTGGACAGGGGAGGCAGACCCAGTACTTC
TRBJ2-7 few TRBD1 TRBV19 CASSIGTAYEQYF TGTGCCAGTAGTATTGGGACAGCTTATGAGCAGTACTTC
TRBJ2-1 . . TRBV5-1 CASSSFPENEQFF TGCGCCAGCAGCTCCTTTCCGGAGAATGAGCAGTTCTTC
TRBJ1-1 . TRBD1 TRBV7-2 CASSSLGTGNTEAFF TGTGCCAGCAGCTCCTTAGGGACAGGGAACACTGAAGCTTTCTTT
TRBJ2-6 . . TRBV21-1 CASSKGGSDAPGANVLTF TGTGCCAGCAGCAAAGGTGGCAGCGATGCCCCTGGGGCCAACGTCCTGACTTTC
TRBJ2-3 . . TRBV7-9 CASSLTGLDTQYF TGTGCCAGCAGCTTAACAGGGCTGGATACGCAGTATTTT
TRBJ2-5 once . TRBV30 CAWSVREETQYF TGTGCCTGGAGTGTCAGGGAAGAGACCCAGTACTTC
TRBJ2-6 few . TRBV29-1 CSVEGGRGIAGANVLTF TGCAGCGTTGAAGGAGGTCGGGGAATCGCTGGGGCCAACGTCCTGACTTTC
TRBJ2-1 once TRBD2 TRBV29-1 CSVARLAGNEQFF TGCAGCGTTGCGAGACTAGCTGGCAATGAGCAGTTCTTC
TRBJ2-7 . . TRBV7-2 CASSGQLVRLVEQYF TGTGCCAGCAGCGGGCAACTAGTTCGGCTGGTCGAGCAGTACTTC
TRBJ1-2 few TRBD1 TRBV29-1 CSAAQGEGYGYTF TGCAGCGCCGCCCAGGGGGAAGGCTATGGCTACACCTTC
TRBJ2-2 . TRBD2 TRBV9 CASSARLAGVGELFF TGTGCCAGCAGCGCCCGACTAGCGGGAGTCGGGGAGCTGTTTTTT
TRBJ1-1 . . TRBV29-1 CSVAQWVNTEAFF TGCAGCGTTGCCCAGTGGGTAAACACTGAAGCTTTCTTT
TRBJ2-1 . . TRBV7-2 CASSLAFLALSSYNEQFF TGTGCCAGCAGCTTAGCGTTCCTAGCGCTGAGCTCCTACAATGAGCAGTTCTTC
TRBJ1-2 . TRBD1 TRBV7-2 CASSTGTGYGYTF TGTGCCAGCAGCACCGGGACAGGCTATGGCTACACCTTC
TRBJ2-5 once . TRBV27 CASSLRSQETQYF TGTGCCAGCAGTTTACGGTCCCAAGAGACCCAGTACTTC
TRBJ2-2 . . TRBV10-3 CATEEGTTGELFF TGTGCCACCGAAGAAGGGACAACCGGGGAGCTGTTTTTT
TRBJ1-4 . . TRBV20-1 CSASSNEKLFF TGCAGTGCTTCAAGTAATGAAAAACTGTTTTTT
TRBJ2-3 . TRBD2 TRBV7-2 CASSVQGSVSGGPTDTQYF TGTGCCAGCAGCGTCCAGGGCAGCGTCAGCGGGGGGCCCACAGATACGCAGTATTTT
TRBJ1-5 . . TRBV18 CASSPGRGEEPQHF TGTGCCAGCTCACCGGGAAGGGGCGAAGAGCCCCAGCATTTT
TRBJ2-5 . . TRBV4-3 CASSQVLANQETQYF TGCGCCAGCAGCCAAGTTCTTGCGAACCAAGAGACCCAGTACTTC
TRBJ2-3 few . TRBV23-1 CASSHRPKDTQYF TGCGCCAGCAGTCACCGGCCCAAAGATACGCAGTATTTT
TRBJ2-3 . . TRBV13 CASSLSRHTDTQYF TGTGCCAGCAGCTTAAGCCGTCACACAGATACGCAGTATTTT
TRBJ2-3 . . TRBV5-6 CASSLLDTQYF TGTGCCAGCAGCTTGTTGGATACGCAGTATTTT
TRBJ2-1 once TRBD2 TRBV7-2 CASSLASGWSSYNEQFF TGTGCCAGCAGCTTAGCTAGCGGGTGGAGCTCCTACAATGAGCAGTTCTTC
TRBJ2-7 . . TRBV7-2 CASSLQGRVYEQYF TGTGCCAGCAGCTTACAAGGCAGGGTATACGAGCAGTACTTC
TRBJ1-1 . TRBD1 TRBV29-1 CSVIQGGTTEAFF TGCAGCGTAATACAGGGGGGGACCACTGAAGCTTTCTTT
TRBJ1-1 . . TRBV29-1 CSVVFDLNTEAFF TGCAGCGTTGTATTTGACTTGAACACTGAAGCTTTCTTT
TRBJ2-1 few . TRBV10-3 CAISESRLGLEQFF TGTGCCATCAGTGAGTCTCGACTAGGCCTCGAGCAGTTCTTC
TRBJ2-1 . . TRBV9 CASSVGPQGEQFF TGTGCCAGCAGCGTAGGGCCCCAGGGTGAGCAGTTCTTC
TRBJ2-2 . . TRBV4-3 CASSPLTDTGELFF TGCGCCAGCAGCCCCCTCACGGACACCGGGGAGCTGTTTTTT
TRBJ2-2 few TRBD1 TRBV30 CAWGDRSGELFF TGTGCCTGGGGGGACAGATCCGGGGAGCTGTTTTTT
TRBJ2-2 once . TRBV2 CASSSDGTGELFF TGTGCCAGCAGTTCCGACGGGACCGGGGAGCTGTTTTTT
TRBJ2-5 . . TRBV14 CASSRQGLGETQYF TGTGCCAGCAGCCGTCAGGGGCTGGGGGAGACCCAGTACTTC
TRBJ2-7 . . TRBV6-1 CASRMGSLYEQYF TGTGCCAGCAGAATGGGCAGCCTCTACGAGCAGTACTTC
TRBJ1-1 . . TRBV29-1 CSVNTGFRTEAFF TGCAGCGTTAACACAGGGTTCCGGACTGAAGCTTTCTTT
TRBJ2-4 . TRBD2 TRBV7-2 CASSLVWLAGPLAKNIQYF TGTGCCAGCAGCTTAGTTTGGCTAGCGGGGCCGCTAGCCAAAAACATTCAGTACTTC
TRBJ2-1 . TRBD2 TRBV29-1 CSVSSGRLGEQFF TGCAGCGTTTCTAGCGGGAGATTGGGGGAGCAGTTCTTC
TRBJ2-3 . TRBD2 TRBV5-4 CASRAGLAGQGDTQYF TGTGCCAGCAGAGCGGGACTAGCGGGCCAGGGGGATACGCAGTATTTT
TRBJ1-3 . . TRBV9 CASSDSGNTIYF TGTGCCAGCAGTGATTCTGGAAACACCATATATTTT
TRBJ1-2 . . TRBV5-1 CASSLQGDGYTF TGCGCCAGCAGCTTACAGGGAGATGGCTACACCTTC
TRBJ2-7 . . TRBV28 CASSSPPIPDEQYF TGTGCCAGCAGTTCTCCCCCCATCCCCGACGAGCAGTACTTC
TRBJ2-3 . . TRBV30 CAYGEDTQYF TGTGCCTATGGAGAGGATACGCAGTATTTT
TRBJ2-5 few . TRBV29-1 CSVEEGRETQYF TGCAGCGTTGAAGAGGGGAGGGAGACCCAGTACTTC